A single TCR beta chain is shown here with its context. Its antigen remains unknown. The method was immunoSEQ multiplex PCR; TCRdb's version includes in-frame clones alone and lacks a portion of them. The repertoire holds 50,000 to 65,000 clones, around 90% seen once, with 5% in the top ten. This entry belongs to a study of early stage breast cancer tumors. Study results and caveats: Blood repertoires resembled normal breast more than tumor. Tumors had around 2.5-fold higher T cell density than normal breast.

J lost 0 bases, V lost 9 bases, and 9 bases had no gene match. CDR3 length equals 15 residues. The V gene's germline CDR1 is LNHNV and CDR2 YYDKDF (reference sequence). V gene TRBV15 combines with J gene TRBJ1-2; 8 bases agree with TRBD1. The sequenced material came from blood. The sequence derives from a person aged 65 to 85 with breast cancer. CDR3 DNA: TGTGCCACGAGCCTCTCGACAGGGGCTAACTATGGCTACACCTTC. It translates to CATSLSTGANYGYTF.